A selection of T cell receptor beta chains follows, all from one sample in a study of T cells in Graves' hyperthyroidism and ophthalmopathy. TCRdb used MiXCR to reprocess the multiplex PCR reads, holding one entry per CDR3 protein. The table has fewer than 400,000 distinct CDR3 sequences, roughly 14% seen once. Sequencing was performed on blood. The source of these receptors is a woman aged 18-35 years with Graves' hyperthyroidism that later progressed to Graves' ophthalmopathy. Each CDR3 is given without its conserved first and last residue. Fields, in order: J gene, V gene, CDR3 protein.

>TRBJ2-2|TRBV19
ASSSLDRGWTGELF
>TRBJ2-6|TRBV9
ASSAGTTPGANVLT
>TRBJ2-1|TRBV2
ASRASGRYLSEQF
>TRBJ2-1|TRBV20-1
SAGPSSGSSYNEQF
>TRBJ1-1|TRBV9
ASSPHPGGGTEAL
>TRBJ2-3|TRBV30
AWSVPWGLATDTQY
>TRBJ2-2|TRBV3-1
ASSQGLRGPNTGELF
>TRBJ1-6|TRBV20-1
SAQGDSYNNSPLH
>TRBJ1-5|TRBV7-9
ASSSQREDQPQH
>TRBJ2-1|TRBV20-1
SAGYSGTSGILGMNEQF
>TRBJ2-6|TRBV12-3/TRBV12-4
ASSANRGVVSSGANVLT
>TRBJ2-1|TRBV29-1
SVGRTSGSLNEQF
>TRBJ2-7|TRBV20-1
SASQGGEQY
>TRBJ1-1|TRBV4-2
ASSGDSGNTEAF
>TRBJ2-7|TRBV10-3
AISEVTGHEQY
>TRBJ2-6|TRBV27
ASSLSTGGANVLT
>TRBJ2-5|TRBV2
ASSELASGSMKTQY
>TRBJ2-1|TRBV28
ASSSGRLLNEQF